This T cell receptor beta chain was sequenced in a study of T cell responses to AZD1222 COVID-19 vaccine. V dropped 6 bases and J dropped 4 bases, with 12 bases sitting between them. Germline V CDR1 and CDR2: MNHEY, SVGAGI. The CDR3 sequence is 14 residues long. Details on this clone: No antigen is known for it.

TCRdb's table, derived via immunoSEQ multiplex PCR, lists solely in-frame clones and lacks some. The table records tens of thousands of clones, around 90% of them present only once. The study, taken as a whole, reports: Donors were largely white British and mainly female; clonal diversity was possibly underestimated. Increased Spike-specific TCR breadth and depth were observed after two AZD1222 doses.

The specimen was peripheral blood, collected 28 days after the second AZD1222 dose. The J gene is TRBJ2-2, the V gene TRBV6-5; no definite D call. This TCR derives from an adult who received the AZD1222 COVID-19 vaccine. CDR3 region: CASRVGVSTGELFF. The CDR3 DNA reads as TGTGCCAGCAGGGTGGGCGTGAGCACCGGGGAGCTGTTTTTT.